These T cell receptor beta chains were read from a single sample in a study of T cells in Graves' hyperthyroidism and ophthalmopathy. TCRdb re-derived calls from the multiplex PCR reads in MiXCR, one entry per CDR3 protein. The sample has hundreds of thousands of distinct CDR3 sequences, around 20% seen once; the top ten hold approximately 30%. Sequencing was carried out using blood. These receptors were collected from a man under 40 with Graves' ophthalmopathy. CDR3s include the opening cysteine and the closing phenylalanine or tryptophan.

v_call: TRBV30; cdr3_aa: CASSSNVQGGYTEAFF
v_call: TRBV5-1; cdr3_aa: CASSLVYLNEQFF
v_call: TRBV4-2; cdr3_aa: CASSQVAGNTEAFF
v_call: TRBV4-1; cdr3_aa: CASSPRQSPDTQYF
v_call: TRBV27; cdr3_aa: CASSVNRGNTEAFF
v_call: TRBV11-2; cdr3_aa: CASSLEDYMQFF
v_call: TRBV12-3/TRBV12-4; cdr3_aa: CASSLDRGKSGYTF
v_call: TRBV3-1; cdr3_aa: CASSQGLAGYYNEQFF
v_call: TRBV28; cdr3_aa: CASSDRGRPGGYTF
v_call: TRBV3-1; cdr3_aa: CASSQDLGLGAYNEQFF
v_call: TRBV12-3/TRBV12-4; cdr3_aa: CASTLGDSYEQYF
v_call: TRBV7-2; cdr3_aa: CASSSLGLAAYSYEQYF
v_call: TRBV9; cdr3_aa: CASSGRDSLTYNYGYTF
v_call: TRBV27; cdr3_aa: CASSFSAGINYGYTF
v_call: TRBV24-1; cdr3_aa: CATSEGTREQYF
v_call: TRBV10-3; cdr3_aa: CAISAWETSAKDTQYF
v_call: TRBV12-3/TRBV12-4; cdr3_aa: CASSGGTSGSESYNEQFF
v_call: TRBV4-1; cdr3_aa: CASSQGQESNQPQHF
v_call: TRBV4-1; cdr3_aa: CASSQDPLSSGQYEQYF
v_call: TRBV27; cdr3_aa: CASSPYIGAYEQYF
v_call: TRBV7-2; cdr3_aa: CASSLIAPGSSGGNEQFF
v_call: TRBV3-1; cdr3_aa: CASSQDPQPQHF
v_call: TRBV11-2; cdr3_aa: CASSPGNAEAFF
v_call: TRBV11-2; cdr3_aa: CASSFRQRGPQETQYF
v_call: TRBV20-1; cdr3_aa: CSAKFGQTYEQYF
v_call: TRBV27; cdr3_aa: CASSSRPAGELFF
v_call: TRBV7-3; cdr3_aa: CASSFLFGDEQFF
v_call: TRBV6-1; cdr3_aa: CASSRGGDREAFF
v_call: TRBV27; cdr3_aa: CASRRQGKNTEAFF
v_call: TRBV7-2; cdr3_aa: CASSSGTGGLSSPLHF
v_call: TRBV28; cdr3_aa: CASSAPIGVEDTEAFF
v_call: TRBV5-4; cdr3_aa: CASSSGALEQYF
v_call: TRBV5-1; cdr3_aa: CASSLGPRGTYNEQFF
v_call: TRBV6-1; cdr3_aa: CASRGDLYNEQFF
v_call: TRBV2; cdr3_aa: CAGRRGSGGYEQYF
v_call: TRBV10-2; cdr3_aa: CASSDRLAGKNEQFF
v_call: TRBV28; cdr3_aa: CASSPRPGTEKETQYF
v_call: TRBV11-2; cdr3_aa: CASSALTGDAEAFF
v_call: TRBV15; cdr3_aa: CATSRDSGTGIYEQYF
v_call: TRBV6-1; cdr3_aa: CASNPLPMNTEAFF
v_call: TRBV6-1; cdr3_aa: CASSEGAYYEQYF
v_call: TRBV20-1; cdr3_aa: CSAREIGEIYTEAFF
v_call: TRBV7-9; cdr3_aa: CASSLAPPRQETQYF
v_call: TRBV2; cdr3_aa: CASTPGRSLYSNQPQHF
v_call: TRBV5-1; cdr3_aa: CASSSKRTSNEQFF
v_call: TRBV20-1; cdr3_aa: CSASQYTGLAYEQYF
v_call: TRBV10-3; cdr3_aa: CAISGGGTGSPYEQYF
v_call: TRBV18; cdr3_aa: CASSQTGNYGYTF
v_call: TRBV5-1; cdr3_aa: CASSGPDRVLTDTQYF
v_call: TRBV5-1; cdr3_aa: CASSFGTAHYNEQFF
v_call: TRBV3-1; cdr3_aa: CASSQDPPRGAYNEQFF
v_call: TRBV30; cdr3_aa: CAWSVYVGGPYGYTF
v_call: TRBV20-1; cdr3_aa: CSARAREANQPQHF